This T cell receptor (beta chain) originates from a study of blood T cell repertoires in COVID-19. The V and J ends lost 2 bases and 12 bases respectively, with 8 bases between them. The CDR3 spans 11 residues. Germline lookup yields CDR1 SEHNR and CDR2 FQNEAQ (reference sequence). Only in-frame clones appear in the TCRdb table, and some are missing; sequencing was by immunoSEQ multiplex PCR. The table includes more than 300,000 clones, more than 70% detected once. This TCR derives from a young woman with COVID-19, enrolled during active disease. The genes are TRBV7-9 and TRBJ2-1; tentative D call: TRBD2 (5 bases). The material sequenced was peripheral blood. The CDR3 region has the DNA TGTGCCAGCAGCTTACTGGCGGGGCAGTTCTTC. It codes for CASSLLAGQFF.